These 3 T cell receptor beta chains were all obtained from the same sample, sequenced in a study of blood T cell repertoires in COVID-19. Clones were read by immunoSEQ multiplex PCR, and TCRdb kept only the in-frame ones, dropping some. The sample shows about 220,000 clones, roughly 89% of them seen only once. Sequencing was carried out using PBMCs or T cells enriched from blood (not recorded which). The receptor source for this set is a young woman with acute COVID-19.

The V call is TRBV18, the J call TRBJ1-6; 8 bases line up with TRBD1. The junction had 4 bases not matched to a gene; V was cut back by 3 bases and J by 6 bases. CDR3 size: 15 residues. Germline V gene sequence: CDR1 KGHSH, CDR2 LQKENI. CDR3 sequence: CASSPRGQGNSPLHF. For the CDR3, the DNA is TGTGCCAGCTCACCCAGGGGGCAAGGTAATTCACCCCTCCACTTT.

The chain recombines TRBV21-1 with TRBJ2-4; the listed D gene, TRBD1, was not tested against the DNA. TRBV21-1 is a listed pseudogene. CDR3 size: 20 residues. The CDR3 DNA reads TGTGCCAGCAGCAGACATACGTATATGGTAAGCAATCTAGCCAAAAACATTCAGTACTTC. Translating it yields CASSRHTYMVSNLAKNIQYF.

This clone was counted a single time. The chain recombines TRBV6-5 with TRBJ2-7, with 11 bases matching TRBD2. V gave up 10 bases and J gave up 0 bases; unmatched junction bases: 5. CDR1 and CDR2 (germline): MNHEY, SVGAGI. CDR3 length: 14 amino acids. DNA for the CDR3: TGTGCCACTGTAGCGGGGGGGGACTCCTACGAGCAGTACTTC. It codes for CATVAGGDSYEQYF.